This is a list of T cell receptor beta chains from one sample in a study of control samples from healthy donors and cancer patients. Assay used: immunoSEQ multiplex PCR; TCRdb lists only in-frame clones, some missing. The sample has 170,000 or so clones; roughly 94% are singletons. Sequenced material: blood. These receptors were taken from a woman aged 40 to 50 in good health. CDR3s include the opening cysteine and the closing phenylalanine or tryptophan. D genes are given only for firm matches. Where a row states a size, it is once, few, many or the class of an expanded clone; other rows omit it.

V gene: TRBV18
D gene: TRBD1
clone size: -
J gene: TRBJ1-3
CDR3 protein: CASSPRQGVNTIYF
CDR3 DNA: TGTGCCAGCTCACCACGGCAGGGGGTAAACACCATATATTTT

V gene: TRBV9
D gene: -
clone size: -
J gene: TRBJ1-2
CDR3 protein: CASSVGDGRNYGYTF
CDR3 DNA: TGTGCCAGCAGCGTTGGGGACGGCCGAAACTATGGCTACACCTTC

V gene: TRBV9
D gene: -
clone size: -
J gene: TRBJ1-2
CDR3 protein: CASSVAGKRTGERPNYGYTF
CDR3 DNA: TGTGCCAGCAGCGTAGCGGGAAAAAGGACGGGTGAGAGACCTAACTATGGCTACACCTTC

V gene: TRBV7-2
D gene: TRBD1
clone size: -
J gene: TRBJ2-7
CDR3 protein: CASSFGTASEQYF
CDR3 DNA: TGTGCCAGCAGCTTTGGGACAGCTTCTGAGCAGTACTTC

V gene: TRBV7-2
D gene: -
clone size: -
J gene: TRBJ1-2
CDR3 protein: CASSLGLANYGYTF
CDR3 DNA: TGTGCCAGCAGCTTAGGCCTGGCTAACTATGGCTACACCTTC

V gene: TRBV3-1/TRBV3-2
D gene: TRBD1
clone size: once
J gene: TRBJ2-2
CDR3 protein: CASSWGQKELFF
CDR3 DNA: TGTGCCAGCAGCTGGGGACAGAAGGAGCTGTTTTTT

V gene: TRBV5-1
D gene: -
clone size: -
J gene: TRBJ1-1
CDR3 protein: CASSFKQGDTEAFF
CDR3 DNA: TGCGCCAGCAGCTTTAAACAGGGTGACACTGAAGCTTTCTTT

V gene: TRBV2
D gene: TRBD1
clone size: -
J gene: TRBJ1-6
CDR3 protein: CASLTGGSGSPLHF
CDR3 DNA: TGTGCCAGTTTAACAGGGGGCTCGGGTTCACCCCTCCACTTT

V gene: TRBV6-5
D gene: TRBD2
clone size: -
J gene: TRBJ2-3
CDR3 protein: CASSYKRGDTDTQYF
CDR3 DNA: TGTGCCAGCAGTTACAAGCGGGGGGACACAGATACGCAGTATTTT

V gene: TRBV10-3
D gene: -
clone size: once
J gene: TRBJ1-2
CDR3 protein: CAARAAGPPNYGYTF
CDR3 DNA: TGTGCCGCCAGGGCCGCAGGGCCCCCCAACTATGGCTACACCTTC

V gene: TRBV5-4
D gene: -
clone size: -
J gene: TRBJ2-7
CDR3 protein: CASSPVPGNVPREQYF
CDR3 DNA: TGTGCCAGCAGCCCAGTTCCCGGGAATGTCCCTCGCGAGCAGTACTTC

V gene: TRBV2
D gene: TRBD1
clone size: -
J gene: TRBJ1-1
CDR3 protein: CASSVDRVRTEAFF
CDR3 DNA: TGTGCCAGCAGTGTGGACAGGGTTCGTACTGAAGCTTTCTTT

V gene: TRBV5-4
D gene: -
clone size: -
J gene: TRBJ2-2
CDR3 protein: CASSLSAGHANTGELFF
CDR3 DNA: TGTGCCAGCAGCTTGTCGGCAGGACACGCGAACACCGGGGAGCTGTTTTTT

V gene: TRBV15
D gene: -
clone size: -
J gene: TRBJ1-4
CDR3 protein: CATSRPNEKLFF
CDR3 DNA: TGTGCCACCAGCAGACCGAATGAAAAACTGTTTTTT

V gene: TRBV7-2
D gene: TRBD1
clone size: -
J gene: TRBJ1-6
CDR3 protein: CASSKNRGNNSPLHF
CDR3 DNA: TGTGCCAGCAGCAAAAACAGGGGAAATAATTCACCCCTCCACTTT

V gene: TRBV18
D gene: -
clone size: -
J gene: TRBJ1-1
CDR3 protein: CASSPAGNTEAFF
CDR3 DNA: TGTGCCAGCTCACCAGCTGGGAACACTGAAGCTTTCTTT

V gene: TRBV5-8
D gene: -
clone size: -
J gene: TRBJ1-3
CDR3 protein: CASSPSYLGNTIYF
CDR3 DNA: TGTGCCAGCAGCCCGTCGTATCTTGGAAACACCATATATTTT

V gene: TRBV6-5
D gene: TRBD2
clone size: -
J gene: TRBJ2-7
CDR3 protein: CASSPGGEQYF
CDR3 DNA: TGTGCCAGCAGCCCGGGGGGCGAGCAGTACTTC

V gene: TRBV6-5
D gene: -
clone size: once
J gene: TRBJ1-2
CDR3 protein: CASSRGYGYTF
CDR3 DNA: TGTGCCAGCAGTCGGGGCTATGGCTACACCTTC

V gene: TRBV19
D gene: -
clone size: -
J gene: TRBJ2-4
CDR3 protein: CASSWAKNIQYF
CDR3 DNA: TGTGCCAGTAGTTGGGCCAAAAACATTCAGTACTTC

V gene: TRBV30
D gene: TRBD1
clone size: -
J gene: TRBJ1-4
CDR3 protein: CAWSAGTAEKLFF
CDR3 DNA: TGTGCCTGGAGTGCCGGGACAGCCGAAAAACTGTTTTTT

V gene: TRBV14
D gene: -
clone size: -
J gene: TRBJ1-2
CDR3 protein: CASSNRAGSNYGYTF
CDR3 DNA: TGTGCCAGCAGCAATCGGGCAGGGAGTAACTATGGCTACACCTTC

V gene: TRBV27
D gene: -
clone size: once
J gene: TRBJ2-6
CDR3 protein: CASSLQGFGANVLTF
CDR3 DNA: TGTGCCAGCAGTTTACAGGGATTCGGGGCCAACGTCCTGACTTTC

V gene: TRBV6-9
D gene: TRBD1
clone size: -
J gene: TRBJ1-5
CDR3 protein: CASKGQGSGNQPQHF
CDR3 DNA: TGTGCCAGCAAAGGACAGGGATCGGGCAATCAGCCCCAGCATTTT

V gene: TRBV6-2/TRBV6-3
D gene: -
clone size: -
J gene: TRBJ1-1
CDR3 protein: CASSYGAIGPEAFF
CDR3 DNA: TGTGCCAGCAGTTACGGTGCCATTGGACCTGAAGCTTTCTTT

V gene: TRBV7-2
D gene: -
clone size: -
J gene: TRBJ1-6
CDR3 protein: CASSRRAQGDSPLHF
CDR3 DNA: TGTGCCAGCAGTCGCCGGGCCCAGGGAGACTCACCCCTCCACTTT

V gene: TRBV5-1
D gene: -
clone size: few
J gene: TRBJ2-7
CDR3 protein: CASSLAVPYEQYF
CDR3 DNA: TGCGCCAGCAGCCTGGCGGTGCCATACGAGCAGTACTTC

V gene: TRBV3-1/TRBV3-2
D gene: -
clone size: -
J gene: TRBJ2-3
CDR3 protein: CASSSQAGYSTDTQYF
CDR3 DNA: TGTGCCAGCAGCTCCCAAGCGGGTTATAGCACAGATACGCAGTATTTT

V gene: TRBV27
D gene: -
clone size: few
J gene: TRBJ1-1
CDR3 protein: CASRPGGYTEAFF
CDR3 DNA: TGTGCCAGCAGACCCGGGGGTTACACTGAAGCTTTCTTT

V gene: TRBV2
D gene: -
clone size: -
J gene: TRBJ2-2
CDR3 protein: CASSREGFSNTGELFF
CDR3 DNA: TGTGCCAGCAGCCGAGAGGGATTTTCTAACACCGGGGAGCTGTTTTTT

V gene: TRBV23-1
D gene: -
clone size: -
J gene: TRBJ1-1
CDR3 protein: CASRRDTGTLTQAFF
CDR3 DNA: TGCGCCAGCAGAAGGGATACAGGGACCCTAACCCAAGCTTTCTTT

V gene: TRBV5-6
D gene: -
clone size: -
J gene: TRBJ1-2
CDR3 protein: CASSLGGSNYGYTF
CDR3 DNA: TGTGCCAGCAGCTTGGGGGGATCTAACTATGGCTACACCTTC

V gene: TRBV6-1
D gene: -
clone size: few
J gene: TRBJ1-5
CDR3 protein: CASSERVRQPQHF
CDR3 DNA: TGTGCCAGCAGTGAAAGGGTTAGACAGCCCCAGCATTTT

V gene: TRBV25-1
D gene: -
clone size: -
J gene: TRBJ2-6
CDR3 protein: CASSVLKANSGANVLTF
CDR3 DNA: TGTGCCAGCAGTGTTTTGAAGGCGAACTCTGGGGCCAACGTCCTGACTTTC

V gene: TRBV4-3
D gene: -
clone size: -
J gene: TRBJ1-6
CDR3 protein: CASSQVTVSNSPLHF
CDR3 DNA: TGCGCCAGCAGCCAAGTGACGGTGTCAAATTCACCCCTCCACTTT

V gene: TRBV7-9
D gene: -
clone size: -
J gene: TRBJ1-2
CDR3 protein: CASSLSPLEWDTF
CDR3 DNA: TGTGCCAGCAGCTTGTCACCGCTGGAGTGGGACACCTTC

V gene: TRBV7-9
D gene: -
clone size: -
J gene: TRBJ2-1
CDR3 protein: CASSPPYNIYNEQFF
CDR3 DNA: TGTGCCAGCAGCCCCCCCTACAATATCTACAATGAGCAGTTCTTC

V gene: TRBV2
D gene: -
clone size: -
J gene: TRBJ1-2
CDR3 protein: CASSGAGWGYGYTF
CDR3 DNA: TGTGCCAGCAGTGGTGCAGGTTGGGGCTATGGCTACACCTTC

V gene: TRBV7-2
D gene: -
clone size: once
J gene: TRBJ1-4
CDR3 protein: CASSLGPGEKLFF
CDR3 DNA: TGTGCCAGCAGCTTAGGCCCCGGTGAAAAACTGTTTTTT

V gene: TRBV29-1
D gene: TRBD1
clone size: -
J gene: TRBJ1-1
CDR3 protein: CSVDVLGTGWTEAFF
CDR3 DNA: TGCAGCGTTGACGTTTTGGGGACAGGGTGGACTGAAGCTTTCTTT

V gene: TRBV27
D gene: -
clone size: few
J gene: TRBJ2-3
CDR3 protein: CASSPRWGTGGTDTQYF
CDR3 DNA: TGTGCCAGCAGCCCTAGGTGGGGTACCGGGGGAACAGATACGCAGTATTTT

V gene: TRBV12-3/TRBV12-4
D gene: -
clone size: -
J gene: TRBJ1-4
CDR3 protein: CASSLSAEEKLFF
CDR3 DNA: TGTGCCAGCAGTTTATCCGCGGAGGAAAAACTGTTTTTT

V gene: TRBV19
D gene: TRBD2
clone size: -
J gene: TRBJ2-3
CDR3 protein: CASTGTSGEDTQYF
CDR3 DNA: TGTGCCAGTACGGGGACTAGCGGAGAAGATACGCAGTATTTT

V gene: TRBV5-4
D gene: TRBD1
clone size: once
J gene: TRBJ2-3
CDR3 protein: CASSLDRGGADTQYF
CDR3 DNA: TGTGCCAGCAGCCTAGACAGGGGGGGAGCCGATACGCAGTATTTT

V gene: TRBV6-5
D gene: -
clone size: -
J gene: TRBJ1-3
CDR3 protein: CASSLHNSGRRNTIYF
CDR3 DNA: TGTGCCAGCAGTTTGCATAACAGCGGCCGGAGAAACACCATATATTTT

V gene: TRBV30
D gene: -
clone size: -
J gene: TRBJ1-1
CDR3 protein: CAWSVRQNTEAFF
CDR3 DNA: TGTGCCTGGAGTGTACGGCAAAACACTGAAGCTTTCTTT

V gene: TRBV14
D gene: -
clone size: -
J gene: TRBJ1-6
CDR3 protein: CASSQGGVPHF
CDR3 DNA: TGTGCCAGCAGCCAAGGGGGGGTACCCCACTTT

V gene: TRBV10-3
D gene: -
clone size: -
J gene: TRBJ1-1
CDR3 protein: CAISESRGTEAFF
CDR3 DNA: TGTGCCATCAGTGAGTCGAGGGGAACTGAAGCTTTCTTT

V gene: TRBV15
D gene: -
clone size: -
J gene: TRBJ2-3
CDR3 protein: CATSRGFSGDTDTQYF
CDR3 DNA: TGTGCCACCAGCAGGGGTTTCTCGGGGGACACAGATACGCAGTATTTT

V gene: TRBV25-1
D gene: -
clone size: once
J gene: TRBJ2-3
CDR3 protein: CASSDHTRRADTQYF
CDR3 DNA: TGTGCCAGCAGTGACCATACAAGACGGGCAGATACGCAGTATTTT

V gene: TRBV6-5
D gene: -
clone size: -
J gene: TRBJ1-1
CDR3 protein: CASDPPPSMNTEAFF
CDR3 DNA: TGTGCCAGCGACCCCCCCCCGAGCATGAACACTGAAGCTTTCTTT

V gene: TRBV19
D gene: -
clone size: -
J gene: TRBJ1-1
CDR3 protein: CASSPRSTNTEAFF
CDR3 DNA: TGTGCCAGTAGCCCCAGGAGTACGAACACTGAAGCTTTCTTT

V gene: TRBV7-9
D gene: -
clone size: -
J gene: TRBJ1-2
CDR3 protein: CASSLARRQELTF
CDR3 DNA: TGTGCCAGCAGCTTAGCGCGGAGACAGGAGCTCACCTTC

V gene: TRBV11-2
D gene: -
clone size: -
J gene: TRBJ1-2
CDR3 protein: CASSFGLGASGYTF
CDR3 DNA: TGTGCCAGCAGTTTCGGTTTGGGGGCTAGTGGCTACACCTTC

V gene: TRBV7-2
D gene: -
clone size: -
J gene: TRBJ1-5
CDR3 protein: CASSSAVGNQPQHF
CDR3 DNA: TGTGCCAGCAGCTCCGCTGTGGGCAATCAGCCCCAGCATTTT